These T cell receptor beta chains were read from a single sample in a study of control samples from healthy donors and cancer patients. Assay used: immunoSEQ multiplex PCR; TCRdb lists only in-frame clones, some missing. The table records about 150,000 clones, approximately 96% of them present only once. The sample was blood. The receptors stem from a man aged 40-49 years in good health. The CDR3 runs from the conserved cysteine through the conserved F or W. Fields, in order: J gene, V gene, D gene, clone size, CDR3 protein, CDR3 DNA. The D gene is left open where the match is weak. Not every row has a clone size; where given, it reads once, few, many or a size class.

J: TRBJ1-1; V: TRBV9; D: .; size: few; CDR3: CASSVVLGGAGAEAFF; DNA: TGTGCCAGCAGCGTAGTCTTAGGAGGGGCTGGCGCTGAAGCTTTCTTT
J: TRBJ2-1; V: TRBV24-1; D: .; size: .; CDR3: CATSDSSNEQFF; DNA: TGTGCCACCAGTGATTCCTCCAATGAGCAGTTCTTC
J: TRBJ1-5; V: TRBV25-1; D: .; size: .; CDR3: CASSVGNQPQHF; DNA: TGTGCCAGCAGTGTCGGCAATCAGCCCCAGCATTTT
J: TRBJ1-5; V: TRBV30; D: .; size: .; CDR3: CAWSVGRNQPQHF; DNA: TGTGCCTGGAGTGTAGGCAGAAATCAGCCCCAGCATTTT
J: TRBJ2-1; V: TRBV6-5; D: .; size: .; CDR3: CASDKTDSSYNEQFF; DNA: TGTGCCAGCGACAAGACGGACAGCTCCTACAATGAGCAGTTCTTC
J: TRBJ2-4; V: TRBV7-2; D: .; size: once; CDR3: CASSLVRKGENIQYF; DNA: TGTGCCAGCAGCTTAGTGAGGAAAGGGGAAAACATTCAGTACTTC
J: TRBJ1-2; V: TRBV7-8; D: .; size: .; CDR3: CASSLVGGPSNYGYTF; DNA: TGTGCCAGCAGCTTAGTGGGGGGGCCTTCTAACTATGGCTACACCTTC
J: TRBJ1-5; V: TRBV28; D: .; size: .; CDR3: CASSFDRRYSNQPQHF; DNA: TGTGCCAGCAGTTTCGACAGGCGATATAGCAATCAGCCCCAGCATTTT
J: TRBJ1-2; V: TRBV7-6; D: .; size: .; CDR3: CASSRGVNYGYTF; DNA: TGTGCCAGCAGCCGCGGGGTTAACTATGGCTACACCTTC
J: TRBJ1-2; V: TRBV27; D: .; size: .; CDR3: CASSLVGGEQVYGYTF; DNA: TGTGCCAGCAGTTTAGTCGGGGGGGAGCAGGTCTATGGCTACACCTTC
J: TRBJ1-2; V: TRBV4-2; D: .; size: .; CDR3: CASSPNRAPSGGYTF; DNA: TGTGCCAGCAGCCCGAACCGGGCCCCCTCAGGGGGCTACACCTTC
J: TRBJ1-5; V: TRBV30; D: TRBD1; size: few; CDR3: CAWSYRQGQGTKQPQHF; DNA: TGTGCCTGGAGCTATAGACAGGGACAAGGCACAAAGCAGCCCCAGCATTTT
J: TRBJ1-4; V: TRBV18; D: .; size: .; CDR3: CASSPNQGLEKLFF; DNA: TGTGCCAGCTCACCGAACCAGGGATTGGAAAAACTGTTTTTT
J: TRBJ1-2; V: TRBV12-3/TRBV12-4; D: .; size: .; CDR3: CASSYAGHGYTF; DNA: TGTGCCAGCAGTTATGCGGGGCATGGCTACACCTTC
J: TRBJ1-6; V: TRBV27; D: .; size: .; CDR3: CASSLRDTPNSPLHF; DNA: TGTGCCAGCAGTCTCCGGGACACTCCTAATTCACCCCTCCACTTT
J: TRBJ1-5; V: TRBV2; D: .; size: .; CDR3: CASSDRVAQPQHF; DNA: TGTGCCAGCAGTGACAGGGTGGCTCAGCCCCAGCATTTT
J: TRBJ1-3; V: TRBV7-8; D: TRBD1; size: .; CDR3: CASSLDLDRVSGNTIYF; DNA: TGTGCCAGCAGCTTAGACCTGGACAGGGTTTCGGGAAACACCATATATTTT
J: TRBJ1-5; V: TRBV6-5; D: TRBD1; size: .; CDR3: CASRVDRVSDQPQHF; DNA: TGTGCCAGCAGGGTGGACAGGGTTAGCGATCAGCCCCAGCATTTT
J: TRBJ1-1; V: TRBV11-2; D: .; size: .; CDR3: CASSLGSVTEAFF; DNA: TGTGCCAGCAGCTTAGGATCAGTCACTGAAGCTTTCTTT
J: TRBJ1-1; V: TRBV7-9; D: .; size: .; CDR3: CASSLPTGSEAFF; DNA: TGTGCCAGCAGCTTACCGACCGGATCTGAAGCTTTCTTT
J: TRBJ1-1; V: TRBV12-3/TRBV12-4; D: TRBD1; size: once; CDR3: CASSPPGTGKAFF; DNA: TGTGCCAGCAGTCCCCCCGGGACAGGGAAAGCTTTCTTT
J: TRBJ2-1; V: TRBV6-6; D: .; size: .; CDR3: CASSWNGDEQFF; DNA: TGTGCCAGCAGTTGGAACGGCGATGAGCAGTTCTTC
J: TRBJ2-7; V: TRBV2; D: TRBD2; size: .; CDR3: CASSVGGGYEQYF; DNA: TGTGCCAGCAGCGTCGGGGGGGGCTACGAGCAGTACTTC
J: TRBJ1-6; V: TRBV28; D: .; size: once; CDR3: CASTSGWGGNSPLHF; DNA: TGTGCCAGCACCTCAGGCTGGGGTGGGAATTCACCCCTCCACTTT
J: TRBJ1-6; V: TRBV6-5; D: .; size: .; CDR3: CASSRTISGNSPLHF; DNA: TGTGCCAGCAGTCGGACTATCTCGGGGAATTCACCCCTCCACTTT
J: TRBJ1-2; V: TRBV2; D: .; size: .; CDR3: CASSEADTYYGYTF; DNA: TGTGCCAGCAGTGAAGCGGACACTTACTATGGCTACACCTTC
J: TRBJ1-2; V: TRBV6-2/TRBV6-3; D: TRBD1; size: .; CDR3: CASSRSGQEKFHGYTF; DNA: TGTGCCAGCAGCCGTAGCGGACAGGAAAAATTTCATGGCTACACCTTC
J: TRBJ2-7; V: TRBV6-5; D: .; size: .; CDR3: CASSYRLGSYEQYF; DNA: TGTGCCAGCAGTTACCGGCTGGGGTCCTACGAGCAGTACTTC
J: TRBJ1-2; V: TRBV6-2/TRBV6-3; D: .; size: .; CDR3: CASSYPDPTYGYTF; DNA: TGTGCCAGCAGTTATCCCGACCCAACCTATGGCTACACCTTC
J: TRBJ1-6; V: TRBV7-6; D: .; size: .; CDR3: CASSPTPRAGNSPLHF; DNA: TGTGCCAGCAGCCCTACACCCCGGGCCGGTAATTCACCCCTCCACTTT
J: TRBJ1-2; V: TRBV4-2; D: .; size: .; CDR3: CASSQPGGGTNYGYTF; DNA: TGTGCCAGCAGCCAGCCCGGAGGAGGGACCAACTATGGCTACACCTTC
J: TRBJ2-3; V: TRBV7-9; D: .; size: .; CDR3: CASSLDGRVGDTQYF; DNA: TGTGCCAGCAGCTTAGATGGCAGGGTAGGAGATACGCAGTATTTT
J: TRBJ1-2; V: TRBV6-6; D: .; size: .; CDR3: CASSYSEGERYGYTF; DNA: TGTGCCAGCAGTTACTCGGAGGGGGAGCGCTATGGCTACACCTTC
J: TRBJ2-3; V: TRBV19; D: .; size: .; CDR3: CASRPRASRDTQYF; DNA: TGTGCCAGTCGACCAAGGGCCTCCCGCGATACGCAGTATTTT
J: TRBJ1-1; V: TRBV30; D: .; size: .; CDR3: CAARTGRNTEAFF; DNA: TGTGCCGCAAGGACGGGAAGGAACACTGAAGCTTTCTTT
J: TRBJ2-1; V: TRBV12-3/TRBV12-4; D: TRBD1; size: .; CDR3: CASRTGTVNEQFF; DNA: TGTGCCAGCAGGACCGGGACAGTCAATGAGCAGTTCTTC
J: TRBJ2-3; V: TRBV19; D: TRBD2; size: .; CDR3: CASRPSGVDTDTQYF; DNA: TGTGCCAGTAGACCCAGCGGGGTGGACACAGATACGCAGTATTTT
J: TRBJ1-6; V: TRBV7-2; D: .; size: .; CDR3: CASSLPPAGANSPLHF; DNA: TGTGCCAGCAGCCTCCCCCCGGCAGGGGCCAATTCACCCCTCCACTTT
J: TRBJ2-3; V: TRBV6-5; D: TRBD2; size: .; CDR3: CASSYSASGARDTQYF; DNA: TGTGCCAGCAGTTACTCTGCTAGCGGGGCCAGAGATACGCAGTATTTT
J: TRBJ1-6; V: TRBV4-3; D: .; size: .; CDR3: CASSQAWNSPLHF; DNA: TGCGCCAGCAGCCAAGCGTGGAATTCACCCCTCCACTTT
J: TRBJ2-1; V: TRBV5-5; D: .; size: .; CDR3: CASSAGTVRNEQFF; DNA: TGTGCCAGCAGCGCGGGGACAGTAAGGAATGAGCAGTTCTTC
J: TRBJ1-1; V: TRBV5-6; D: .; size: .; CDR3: CASSLNWLNTEAFF; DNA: TGTGCCAGCAGCTTGAATTGGCTGAACACTGAAGCTTTCTTT